Following are 3 T cell receptor beta chains from one sample sequenced in a study of radiotherapy plus CTLA-4 blockade in lung cancer (dated by TCRdb to between 2017 and 2018). Receptors were amplified or captured by the immunoSEQ multiplex PCR assay. TCRdb carries this immuneACCESS record with in-frame sequences only. Its versions omit some clonotypes, under half of them owing to an unresolved V gene in the studies checked, with the rest unexplained. This sample has fewer than 140,000 clones in its table, and over 75% of those were observed once. Around 2% of the sample rests with the top ten. The specimen was peripheral blood, collected from a patient treated with radiotherapy plus ipilimumab. The receptor set was obtained from a human donor with non-small cell lung cancer that progressed on radiotherapy plus ipilimumab. Some clones in this sample may be carry-over from other donors' samples.

The chain links TRBV11-3 to TRBJ2-3; D gene unclear. The CDR3 runs 12 residues. Trimming took 8 bases from V and 2 from J, leaving 8 bases between them. CDR1 SGHNT and CDR2 YENEEA come from the germline V gene. The CDR3 DNA sequence: TGTGCCAGCGGAGTCCACACAGATACGCAGTATTTT. Translation gives CASGVHTDTQYF.

V is TRBV9 and J is TRBJ2-2; TRBD2 matches 7 bases. The CDR3 runs 18 residues. Trimming removed 0 bases from V and 3 bases from J; junction bases left unmatched: 11. Germline-derived CDR1 and CDR2 are SGDLS and YYNGEE. The CDR3 region is CASSVERGGGGYTGELFF. The CDR3, as DNA: TGTGCCAGCAGCGTAGAAAGAGGTGGCGGGGGATACACCGGGGAGCTGTTTTTT.

This chain joins TRBV5-1 and TRBJ2-6; no reliable D call. This CDR3 is 14 amino acids long. Germline assignment: CDR1 SGHRS and CDR2 YFSETQ. Trimming cost V 2 bases and J 2 bases, with 5 bases left between them. This CDR3 is CASSFGAGANVLTF. As DNA, the CDR3 is TGCGCCAGCAGCTTCGGCGCTGGGGCCAACGTCCTGACTTTC.